This TCR beta chain was found in a study of control samples from healthy donors and cancer patients. The assay was immunoSEQ multiplex PCR, and TCRdb's table has in-frame clones only and misses some. The repertoire consists of around 140,000 clones, with about 91% occurring once and the leading ten covering about 3.2%. The CDR3 covers 15 residues. The J gene is TRBJ1-6, the V gene TRBV12-2. TRBV12-2 is deemed a pseudogene. This TCR derives from a man younger than 40 in good health. Sequencing used blood. The CDR3 sequence: CASRFSTGPGSPLHF. In DNA, the CDR3 is TGTGCAAGTCGCTTTTCGACGGGGCCCGGATCACCCCTCCACTTT.